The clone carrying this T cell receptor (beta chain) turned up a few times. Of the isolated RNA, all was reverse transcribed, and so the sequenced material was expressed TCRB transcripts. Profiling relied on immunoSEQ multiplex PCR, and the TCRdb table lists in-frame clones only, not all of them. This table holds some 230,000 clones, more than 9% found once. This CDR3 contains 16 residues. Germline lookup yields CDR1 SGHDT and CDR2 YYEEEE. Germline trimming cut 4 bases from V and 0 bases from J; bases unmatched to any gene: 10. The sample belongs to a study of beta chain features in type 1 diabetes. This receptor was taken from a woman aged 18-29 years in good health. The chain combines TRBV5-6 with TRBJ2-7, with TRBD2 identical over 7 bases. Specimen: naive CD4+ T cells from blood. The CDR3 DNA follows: TGTGCCAGCAGCCCCTGGCTAGCGGAATACTCCTACGAGCAGTACTTC. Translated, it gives CASSPWLAEYSYEQYF.